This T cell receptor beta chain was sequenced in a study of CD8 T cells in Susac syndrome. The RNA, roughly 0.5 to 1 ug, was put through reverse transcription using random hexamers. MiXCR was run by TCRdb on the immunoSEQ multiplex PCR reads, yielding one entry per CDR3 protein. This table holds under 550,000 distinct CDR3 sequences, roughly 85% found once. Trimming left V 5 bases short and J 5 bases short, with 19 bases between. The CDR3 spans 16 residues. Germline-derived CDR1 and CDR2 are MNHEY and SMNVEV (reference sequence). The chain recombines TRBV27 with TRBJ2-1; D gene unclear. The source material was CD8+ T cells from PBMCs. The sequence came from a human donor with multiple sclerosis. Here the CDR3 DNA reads TGTGCCAGCAGTCGAACTATGACCATCCTTAACAATGAGCAGTTCTTC. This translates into CASSRTMTILNNEQFF.